This T cell receptor beta chain was captured in a study of siplizumab effects on memory and regulatory T cells. Study-wide results and caveats: Proliferating Tregs from siplizumab cultures lacked functional confirmation of suppression. The drug siplizumab significantly decreased the alloreactive sequences that could be traced to unstimulated CD4+ memory cells. No assignable naive or memory phenotype existed for roughly 80-97% of proliferating CD4+ or CD8+ clones.

With respect to this clone: Its cognate antigen is unknown.

CDR1 is GTSNPN and CDR2 is SVGIG in the germline V gene (reference sequence). V lost 8 bases, J lost 9 bases, and 7 bases stayed unmatched. The CDR3 is 13 amino acids. It was roughly 99,000 TCR templates that were assayed per sample. The protocol was immunoSEQ multiplex PCR, while the TCRdb copy is restricted to in-frame clones and leaves out a portion. The sample shows tens of thousands of clones, 90% to 95% of them seen only once. The origin of this receptor is a human donor in good health. V usage is TRBV30 and J usage is TRBJ2-1; 13 nucleotides align to TRBD2. The sequencing input was non-Treg CD4+ T cells sorted from blood. The CDR3 nucleotides are TGTGCCGCACAACTAGCGGGAGGGGGTGAGCAGTTCTTC. Amino acid sequence: CAAQLAGGGEQFF.